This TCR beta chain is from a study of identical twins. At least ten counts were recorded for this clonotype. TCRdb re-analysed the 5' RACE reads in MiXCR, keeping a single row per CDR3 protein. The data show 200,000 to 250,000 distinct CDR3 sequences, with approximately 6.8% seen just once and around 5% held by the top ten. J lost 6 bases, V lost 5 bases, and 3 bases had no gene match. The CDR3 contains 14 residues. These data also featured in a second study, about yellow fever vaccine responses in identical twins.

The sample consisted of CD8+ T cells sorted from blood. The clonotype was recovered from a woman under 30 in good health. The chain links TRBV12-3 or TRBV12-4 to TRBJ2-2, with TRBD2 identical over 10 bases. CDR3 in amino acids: CASSATSGAGELFF. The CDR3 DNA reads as TGTGCCAGCAGTGCCACTAGCGGGGCCGGGGAGCTGTTTTTT.